The T cell receptor beta chain described here comes from a study of T cells in Graves' hyperthyroidism and ophthalmopathy. Researchers took RNA transcripts and amplified the TCR beta CDR3 regions from them. A first-round RT-PCR of the TCR CDR3 used the HTBI primer set. One entry per CDR3 protein, called by TCRdb with MiXCR from the multiplex PCR reads. The sample lists roughly 800,000 distinct CDR3 sequences; more than 30% were seen once. V trimming: 5 bases; J trimming: 2 bases; junction bases outside the gene matches: 7. The CDR3 runs to 15 residues. Germline CDR1 LNHDA, CDR2 SQIVND (reference sequence). This clonotype was detected many times. Antigen specificity is unknown. Broader study findings: Ophthalmopathy stood apart from stable hyperthyroidism in a 13 V-J model.

From approximately 9.3 ml of fresh peripheral blood, PBMCs were isolated. The TCR was taken from a man between 18 and 29 years old with Graves' hyperthyroidism. The chain uses TRBV19 and TRBJ1-1; 8 bases align to TRBD1. The sample comprised blood. DNA for the CDR3: TGTGCCAGTAGTCTAACGGGACAGGTTAACACTGAAGCTTTCTTT. Amino acid sequence: CASSLTGQVNTEAFF.